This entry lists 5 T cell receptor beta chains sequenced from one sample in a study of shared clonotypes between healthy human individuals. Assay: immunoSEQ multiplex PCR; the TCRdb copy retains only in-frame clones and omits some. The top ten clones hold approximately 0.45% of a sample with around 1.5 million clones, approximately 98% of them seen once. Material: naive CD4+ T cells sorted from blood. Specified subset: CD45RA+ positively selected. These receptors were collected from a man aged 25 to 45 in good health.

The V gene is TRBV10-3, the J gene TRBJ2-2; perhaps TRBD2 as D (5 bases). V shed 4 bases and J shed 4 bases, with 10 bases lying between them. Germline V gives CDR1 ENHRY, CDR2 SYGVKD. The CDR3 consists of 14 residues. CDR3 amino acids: CAISAPRGTGELFF. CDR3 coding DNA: TGTGCCATCAGTGCTCCACGGGGCACCGGGGAGCTGTTTTTT.

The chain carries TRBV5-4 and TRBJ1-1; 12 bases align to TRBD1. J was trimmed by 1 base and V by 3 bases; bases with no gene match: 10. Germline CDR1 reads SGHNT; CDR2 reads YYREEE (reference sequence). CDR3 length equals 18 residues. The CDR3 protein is CASSSPGQGAVKNTEAFF. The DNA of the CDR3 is TGTGCCAGCAGCTCTCCGGGACAGGGGGCCGTCAAGAACACTGAAGCTTTCTTT.

The CDR3 loop reads CASRVTSVTEQFF. In nucleotides, the CDR3 is TGTGCCAGCAGGGTCACTAGCGTTACTGAGCAGTTCTTC. The chain recombines TRBV7-9 with TRBJ2-1, with 7 bases identical to TRBD2. Germline V gene sequence: CDR1 SEHNR, CDR2 FQNEAQ (reference sequence). This CDR3 has 13 amino acids. J lost 9 bases, V lost 6 bases, and 8 bases had no gene match.

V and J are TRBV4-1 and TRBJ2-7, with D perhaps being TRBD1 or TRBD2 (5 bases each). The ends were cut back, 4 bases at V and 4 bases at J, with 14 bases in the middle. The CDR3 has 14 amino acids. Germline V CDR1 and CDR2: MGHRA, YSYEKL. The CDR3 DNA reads TGCGCCAGCAGCCCAGGGAGTCGTCCGTACGAGCAGTACTTC. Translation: CASSPGSRPYEQYF.

The CDR3 sequence is CASSIGQGLFF. In DNA, the CDR3 is TGTGCCAGCAGTATCGGACAGGGTTTGTTTTTT. The V and J genes are TRBV28 and TRBJ1-4; 8 bases fit TRBD1. The CDR3 is 11 residues long. The V gene end was trimmed by 5 bases and the J gene end by 15 bases; junction bases not matched to a gene: 5. Germline V gene sequence: CDR1 MDHEN, CDR2 SYDVKM.